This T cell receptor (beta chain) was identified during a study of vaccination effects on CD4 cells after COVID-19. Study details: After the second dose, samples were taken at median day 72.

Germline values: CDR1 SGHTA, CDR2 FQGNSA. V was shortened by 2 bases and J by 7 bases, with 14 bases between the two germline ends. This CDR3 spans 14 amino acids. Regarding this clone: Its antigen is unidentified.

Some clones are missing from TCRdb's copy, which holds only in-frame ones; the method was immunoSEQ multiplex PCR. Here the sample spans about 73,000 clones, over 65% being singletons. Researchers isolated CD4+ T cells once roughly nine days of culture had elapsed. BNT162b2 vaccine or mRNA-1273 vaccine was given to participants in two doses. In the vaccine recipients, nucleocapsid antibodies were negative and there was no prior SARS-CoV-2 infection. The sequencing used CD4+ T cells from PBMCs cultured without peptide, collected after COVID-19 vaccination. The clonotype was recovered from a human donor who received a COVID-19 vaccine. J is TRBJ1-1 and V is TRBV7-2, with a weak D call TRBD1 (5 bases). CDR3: CASSLMRVTGEAFF. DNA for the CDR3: TGTGCCAGCAGCTTAATGCGAGTTACAGGTGAAGCTTTCTTT.